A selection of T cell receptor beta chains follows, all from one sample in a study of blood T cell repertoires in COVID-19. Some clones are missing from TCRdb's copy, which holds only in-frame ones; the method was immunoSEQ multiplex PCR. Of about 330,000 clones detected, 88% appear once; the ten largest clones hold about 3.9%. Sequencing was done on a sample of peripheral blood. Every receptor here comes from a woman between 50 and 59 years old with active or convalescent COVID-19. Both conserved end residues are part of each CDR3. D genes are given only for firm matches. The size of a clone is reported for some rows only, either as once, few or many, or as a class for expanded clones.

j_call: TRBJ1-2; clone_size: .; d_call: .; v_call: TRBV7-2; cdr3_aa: CASSLNPGDYGYTF; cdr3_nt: TGTGCCAGCAGCTTAAATCCAGGGGACTATGGCTACACCTTC
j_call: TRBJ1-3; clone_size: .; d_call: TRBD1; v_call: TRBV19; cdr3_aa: CASSKSSGTGSAGNTIYF; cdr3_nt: TGTGCCAGTAGTAAATCTTCCGGGACAGGATCGGCCGGAAACACCATATATTTT
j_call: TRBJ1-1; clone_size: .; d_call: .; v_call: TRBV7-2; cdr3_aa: CASSLAGQGVTTEAFF; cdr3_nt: TGTGCCAGCAGCTTAGCGGGGCAGGGCGTTACCACTGAAGCTTTCTTT
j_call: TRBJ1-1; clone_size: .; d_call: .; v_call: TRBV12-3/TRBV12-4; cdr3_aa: CASSLGGSAEAFF; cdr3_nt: TGTGCCAGCAGTTTAGGTGGGAGCGCTGAAGCTTTCTTT
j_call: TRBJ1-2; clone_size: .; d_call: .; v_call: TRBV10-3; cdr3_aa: CAISAGARRGYTF; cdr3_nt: TGTGCCATCAGTGCTGGGGCGCGGAGAGGCTACACCTTC
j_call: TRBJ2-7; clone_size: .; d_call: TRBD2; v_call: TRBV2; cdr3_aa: CASSGGTSGNPEQYF; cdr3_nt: TGTGCCAGCAGTGGGGGGACTAGCGGGAATCCCGAGCAGTACTTC
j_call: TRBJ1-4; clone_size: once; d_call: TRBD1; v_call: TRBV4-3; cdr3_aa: CASSPEGAGGLEKLFF; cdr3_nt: TGCGCCAGCAGCCCAGAAGGGGCAGGGGGCCTGGAAAAACTGTTTTTT
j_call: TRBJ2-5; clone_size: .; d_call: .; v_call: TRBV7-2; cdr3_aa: CATAGSRQETQYF; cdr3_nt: TGTGCCACCGCGGGAAGTCGCCAAGAGACCCAGTACTTC
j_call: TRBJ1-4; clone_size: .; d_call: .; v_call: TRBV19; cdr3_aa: CASSIEGGEKLFF; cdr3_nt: TGTGCCAGTAGTATCGAAGGAGGGGAAAAACTGTTTTTT
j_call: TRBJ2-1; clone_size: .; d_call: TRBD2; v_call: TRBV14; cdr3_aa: CASSVLAGGHVEQFF; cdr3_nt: TGTGCCAGCAGCGTACTAGCGGGGGGGCATGTTGAGCAGTTCTTC
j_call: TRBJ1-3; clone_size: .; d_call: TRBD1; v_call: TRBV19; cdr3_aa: CASTETGAGNTIYF; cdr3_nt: TGTGCCAGTACCGAGACAGGGGCTGGAAACACCATATATTTT
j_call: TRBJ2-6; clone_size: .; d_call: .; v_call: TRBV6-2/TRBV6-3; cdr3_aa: CASSYSGHVLSGANVLTF; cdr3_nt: TGTGCCAGCAGTTACTCGGGGCACGTCCTAAGTGGGGCCAACGTCCTGACTTTC
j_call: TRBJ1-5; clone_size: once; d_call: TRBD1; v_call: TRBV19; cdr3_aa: CASSSVGGGNQPQHF; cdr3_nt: TGTGCCAGTAGTTCCGTAGGGGGCGGCAATCAGCCCCAGCATTTT
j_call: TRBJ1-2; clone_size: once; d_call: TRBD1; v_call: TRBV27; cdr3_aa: CASSSDRAANYGYTF; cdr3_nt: TGTGCCAGCAGTTCCGACAGGGCAGCTAACTATGGCTACACCTTC
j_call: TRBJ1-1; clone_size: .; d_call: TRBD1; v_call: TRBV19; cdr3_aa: CASIDLGQYYTEAFF; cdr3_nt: TGTGCCAGTATTGACTTGGGACAGTACTACACTGAAGCTTTCTTT
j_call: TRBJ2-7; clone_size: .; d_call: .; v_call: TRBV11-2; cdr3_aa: CASSLQGYEQYF; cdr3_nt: TGTGCCAGCAGCTTGCAGGGCTACGAGCAGTACTTC
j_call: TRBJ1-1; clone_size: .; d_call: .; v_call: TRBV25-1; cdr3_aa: CASSEWRDTEAFF; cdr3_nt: TGTGCCAGCAGTGAATGGAGGGACACTGAAGCTTTCTTT
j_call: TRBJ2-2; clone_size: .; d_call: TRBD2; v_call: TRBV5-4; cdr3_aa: CASSPQRGPNTGELFF; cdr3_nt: TGTGCCAGCAGCCCTCAGCGGGGCCCGAACACCGGGGAGCTGTTTTTT
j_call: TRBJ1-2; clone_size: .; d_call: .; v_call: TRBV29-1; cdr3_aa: CSVSQANYGYTF; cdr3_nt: TGCAGCGTATCTCAGGCTAACTATGGCTACACCTTC
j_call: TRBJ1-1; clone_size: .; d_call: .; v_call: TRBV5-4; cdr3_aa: CASSPRQADTEAFF; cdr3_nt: TGTGCCAGCAGCCCGAGACAGGCTGACACTGAAGCTTTCTTT
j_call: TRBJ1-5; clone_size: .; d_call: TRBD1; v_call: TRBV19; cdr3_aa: CASSIEGQGSTQPQHF; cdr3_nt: TGTGCCAGTAGTATAGAAGGACAGGGGAGTACTCAGCCCCAGCATTTT
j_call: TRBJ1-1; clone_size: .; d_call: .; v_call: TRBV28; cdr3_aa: CASDRAGSTEAFF; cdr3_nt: TGTGCCAGCGATCGGGCAGGGTCCACTGAAGCTTTCTTT
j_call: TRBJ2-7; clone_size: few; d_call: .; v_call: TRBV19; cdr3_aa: CASSRLDRSYEQYF; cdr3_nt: TGTGCCAGTAGCAGACTGGACAGATCCTACGAGCAGTACTTC
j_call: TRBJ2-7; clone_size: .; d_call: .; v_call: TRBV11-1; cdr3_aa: CASSPTATYEQYF; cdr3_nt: TGTGCCAGCAGCCCAACAGCAACCTACGAGCAGTACTTC
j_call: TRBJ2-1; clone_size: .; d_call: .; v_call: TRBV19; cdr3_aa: CASSIQSSPPYNEQFF; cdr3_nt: TGTGCCAGTAGTATTCAGTCTAGTCCGCCCTACAATGAGCAGTTCTTC
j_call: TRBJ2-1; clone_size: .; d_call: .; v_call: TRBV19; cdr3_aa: CASSLPGGGLPYNEQFF; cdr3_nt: TGTGCCAGTAGTCTCCCAGGAGGAGGGCTACCCTACAATGAGCAGTTCTTC